A selection of T cell receptor beta chains follows, all from one sample in a study of neurological immune-mediated disorders. One entry per CDR3 protein results from TCRdb running MiXCR on the 5' RACE reads. This table has more than 50,000 distinct CDR3 sequences, under 3.5% appearing once. The sequencing sample was made of PBMCs. The receptors here all came from a woman aged 60-75 years with multiple sclerosis. CDR3s leave out the opening cysteine and the closing phenylalanine or tryptophan.

j_gene	v_gene	CDR3aa
TRBJ2-3	TRBV7-3	ASSHKTSRADTQY
TRBJ1-2	TRBV29-1	SARGLGYGYT
TRBJ1-2	TRBV9	ASSVGTGDYGYT
TRBJ2-3	TRBV6-4	ASSDSVGGQGADTQY
TRBJ2-5	TRBV2	ASSEQGGRWAQY
TRBJ1-4	TRBV5-1	ASSLTALNEKLF
TRBJ2-7	TRBV5-1	ASTGASEQY
TRBJ2-1	TRBV6-2/TRBV6-3	ASSGLAGDPGEQF
TRBJ2-7	TRBV5-1	ASSFSGSTYEQY
TRBJ2-7	TRBV5-1	ASSQQGSSYEQY
TRBJ2-2	TRBV7-9	ASSHGGGRANTGELF
TRBJ2-5	TRBV7-8	ASSFRRGQGFRETQY
TRBJ1-5	TRBV15	ATSRDRENSNQPQH
TRBJ2-3	TRBV18	ASSPRPSTSGGEQDTQY
TRBJ2-3	TRBV4-1	ASSHARAGGDTQY
TRBJ2-3	TRBV5-1	ASSWRNTQY
TRBJ1-1	TRBV12-3/TRBV12-4	ASSLVNTEAF
TRBJ2-3	TRBV5-1	ASSLEALARTDTQY
TRBJ2-3	TRBV6-5	ACMSGRRETDTQY
TRBJ2-3	TRBV10-3	ALGTGGSDGTQY
TRBJ2-1	TRBV4-1	ASRDYNEQF
TRBJ1-2	TRBV19	ASRSRDRVVGYT
TRBJ2-7	TRBV20-1	SAVRARYEQY
TRBJ2-3	TRBV28	ASSLDRLDTQY
TRBJ2-4	TRBV27	ASSSTGRLTTKNIQY
TRBJ1-6	TRBV5-5	ASSTWKTENSPLH
TRBJ2-5	TRBV20-1	SARDPAGGSETQY
TRBJ1-1	TRBV5-1	ASSLSGVGEAF